Following are 18 T cell receptor beta chains from one sample sequenced in a study of CD8 T cells in ankylosing spondylitis. General observations from the study: Blood from ankylosing spondylitis patients appeared to carry a characteristic roughly eight-variant TCR beta motif.

The antigens for these receptors are not known. Each CDR3 protein is one row after TCRdb ran MiXCR on the 5' RACE reads. The data contain roughly 700,000 distinct CDR3 sequences, over 15% of them singletons. The sequenced sample was blood, either unsorted or a sorted T cell fraction (not recorded which). All receptors come from a male donor with ankylosing spondylitis.

This chain links TRBV9 with TRBJ2-1, with D tentatively TRBD1 or TRBD2 (5 bases each). The CDR3 sequence is 18 residues long. The germline V gene encodes CDR1 SGDLS and CDR2 YYNGEE. V was clipped by 1 base and J by 0 bases, with 17 bases between them. CDR3 loop: CASSVSFFGGSSYNEQFF. DNA for the CDR3: TGTGCCAGCAGCGTATCCTTCTTTGGGGGTAGCTCCTACAATGAGCAGTTCTTC. Using reference TRBV9 and TRBJ2-1 for the parts outside the CDR3, the full variable domain is DSGVTQTPKHLITATGQRVTLRCSPRSGDLSVYWYQQSLDQGLQFLIQYYNGEERAKGNILERFSAQQFPDLHSELNLSSLELGDSALYFCASSVSFFGGSSYNEQFFGPGTRLTVL.

The chain combines TRBV20-1 with TRBJ1-2, with a possible D match to TRBD1 (6 bases). Trimming shortened V by 0 bases and J by 7 bases, and 12 bases separated the two germline ends. The germline V gene has CDR1 DFQATT and CDR2 SNEGSKA (reference sequence). This CDR3 comprises 13 residues. The CDR3 loop reads CSAREQHRVGYTF. The CDR3, as DNA: TGCAGTGCTAGAGAACAACACAGGGTTGGCTACACCTTC.

The rearrangement uses TRBV27 and TRBJ2-3; 7 bases agree with TRBD2. CDR1 is MNHEY and CDR2 is SMNVEV in the germline V gene (reference sequence). The V gene end was trimmed by 2 bases and the J gene end by 4 bases; junction bases not matched to a gene: 6. The CDR3 totals 15 residues. DNA for the CDR3: TGTGCCAGCAGTTTACTAGGACGGGGGGCAGATACGCAGTATTTT. Protein product: CASSLLGRGADTQYF.

This clonotype was observed many times. The V gene is TRBV6-5, the J gene TRBJ2-3, with TRBD2 matching 14 bases. CDR3 length equals 17 residues. Germline lookup yields CDR1 MNHEY and CDR2 SVGAGI. Germline trimming cut 0 bases from V and 6 bases from J; bases unmatched to any gene: 5. The CDR3 nucleotides are TGTGCCAGCAGTTACTCAGGGACTAGCGGGAGTGTGGATACGCAGTATTTT. Translating it yields CASSYSGTSGSVDTQYF.

This clonotype has only a few counts. The chain joins TRBV20-1 to TRBJ2-7; 10 bases are shared with TRBD2. Germline V lookup: CDR1 DFQATT, CDR2 SNEGSKA (reference sequence). V lost 0 bases, J lost 7 bases, and 15 bases stayed unmatched. This CDR3 contains 17 residues. DNA for the CDR3: TGCAGTGCTAGAGATCCGTGGCTAGCGGGAGCCCTGGGGGAGCAGTACTTC. This sequence encodes CSARDPWLAGALGEQYF.

V usage is TRBV6-2 or TRBV6-3 and J usage is TRBJ1-4; no firm D call. The CDR3 contains 13 residues. V shed 4 bases and J shed 6 bases, with 9 bases lying between them. CDR1 and CDR2 (germline): MNHEY, SVGEGT. The CDR3 region is CASSSGLDEKLFF. CDR3 coding DNA: TGTGCCAGCAGTTCCGGGTTGGATGAAAAACTGTTTTTT.

This chain connects TRBV20-1 to TRBJ2-1, with 12 bases lining up with TRBD2. There are 16 residues in the CDR3. Germline values: CDR1 DFQATT, CDR2 SNEGSKA (reference sequence). J was trimmed by 8 bases and V by 1 base; bases with no gene match: 9. CDR3 in amino acids: CSARVSGASGRDEQFF. The CDR3 coding sequence is TGCAGTGCTAGAGTTAGTGGGGCTAGCGGGAGGGATGAGCAGTTCTTC.

This clonotype occurred a few times. The CDR3 DNA is TGTGCCACCAGCCTTGCCCGGGTTCATAGCAATCAGCCCCAGCATTTT. Its translation is CATSLARVHSNQPQHF. The genes are TRBV15 and TRBJ1-5; D ambiguous. V lost 5 bases to trimming and J lost 0 bases, with 14 bases between them. Germline CDR1 reads LNHNV; CDR2 reads YYDKDF (reference sequence). The CDR3 extends over 16 amino acids.

This clonotype was seen a handful of times. The rearrangement uses TRBV12-5 and TRBJ2-4, with a possible D match to TRBD2 (7 bases). Trimming pared 1 base from V and 2 bases from J, leaving 12 bases between. This CDR3 is built from 16 residues. The germline V gene encodes CDR1 LGHNT and CDR2 FRNRAP. The CDR3 DNA is TGTGCTAGTGGTTTGGGCGGGGGCAGATCCAAAAACATTCAGTACTTC. Encoded protein: CASGLGGGRSKNIQYF.

The chain couples TRBV16 to TRBJ2-3; 9 bases agree with TRBD1. J lost 2 bases, V lost 0 bases, and 6 bases had no gene match. CDR3 size: 17 residues. Germline lookup yields CDR1 KGHSY and CDR2 FQNENV. The CDR3 DNA is TGTGCCAGCAGCCAATCTCTCCGGACAGGGGACACAGATACGCAGTATTTT. It translates to CASSQSLRTGDTDTQYF.

The chain carries TRBV12-3 or TRBV12-4 and TRBJ1-2; no definite D call. Trimming removed 4 bases at V and 4 bases at J, with 7 bases between. The CDR3 covers 12 residues. The CDR3 here is CASSSSLYGYTF. The CDR3 nucleotides read TGTGCCAGCAGTTCCTCCCTCTATGGCTACACCTTC.

This clonotype was counted only a few times. V usage is TRBV7-6 and J usage is TRBJ1-5; unclear D gene. Germline V gives CDR1 SGHVS, CDR2 FNYEAQ. The CDR3 length is 12 residues. Trimming stripped 5 bases from V and 9 bases from J, with 11 bases between. This chain's CDR3 is CASSRDPGPQHF. The CDR3 nucleotides are TGTGCCAGCAGCCGAGACCCTGGGCCCCAGCATTTT.

This clonotype has only a few counts. The V and J genes are TRBV5-1 and TRBJ2-3; D call uncertain. The CDR3 is made up of 13 amino acids. Between the trimmed V and J ends, which lost 1 base and 6 bases, there was a span of 9 bases. Germline loops: CDR1 SGHRS, CDR2 YFSETQ. DNA of the CDR3: TGCGCCAGCAGCTTGAGGCCGAAGGATACGCAGTATTTT. As protein: CASSLRPKDTQYF.

The V call is TRBV7-8, the J call TRBJ2-3, with 11 positions matching TRBD2. V trimming: 1 base; J trimming: 2 bases; junction bases outside the gene matches: 5. CDR3 length equals 17 residues. Germline assignment: CDR1 SGHVS and CDR2 FQNEAQ. CDR3 coding DNA: TGTGCCAGCAGCTTAGGTGCTAGCGGGGGGATCACAGATACGCAGTATTTT. Translation gives CASSLGASGGITDTQYF.

This clonotype has a count of ten or more. The rearrangement links TRBV12-3 or TRBV12-4 to TRBJ2-1, with D tentatively TRBD1 (6 bases). Trimming pared 5 bases from V and 7 bases from J, leaving 12 bases between. The CDR3 runs 13 residues. The CDR3 DNA is TGTGCCAGCAGTCTGGGACACCTGAATGAGCAGTTCTTC. This codes for CASSLGHLNEQFF.

This clonotype has just a few counts. The chain recombines TRBV19 with TRBJ2-6; TRBD1 agrees at 9 bases. The germline CDR1 and CDR2 sequences are LNHDA and SQIVND (reference sequence). The V segment lost 7 bases and the J segment 0 bases; nucleotides outside the gene matches: 4. The CDR3 is made up of 16 amino acids. The CDR3 region is CASTDRGTSGANVLTF. DNA of the CDR3: TGTGCCAGTACAGACAGGGGGACCTCTGGGGCCAACGTCCTGACTTTC. The whole variable domain, filled in from reference TRBV19 and TRBJ2-6, reads DGGITQSPKYLFRKEGQNVTLSCEQNLNHDAMYWYRQDPGQGLRLIYYSQIVNDFQKGDIAEGYSVSREKKESFPLTVTSAQKNPTAFYLCASTDRGTSGANVLTFGAGSRLTVL.

This clonotype was observed a handful of times. V usage is TRBV28 and J usage is TRBJ2-2, with D perhaps matching TRBD2 (5 bases). This CDR3 spans 14 amino acids. The ends were cut back, 7 bases at V and 0 bases at J, with 9 bases in the middle. CDR1 MDHEN and CDR2 SYDVKM come from the germline V gene. The CDR3 region is CASMVGTNTGELFF. CDR3 in DNA: TGTGCCAGCATGGTCGGGACGAACACCGGGGAGCTGTTTTTT.

This clonotype was counted only a few times. The chain links TRBV7-9 to TRBJ2-2; tentative D call: TRBD1 (5 bases). Germline V gene sequence: CDR1 SEHNR, CDR2 FQNEAQ (reference sequence). CDR3 length: 13 amino acids. Trimming took off 4 bases at V and 7 bases at J, with 10 bases between the two ends. CDR3: CASSYTGIGELFF. CDR3 DNA: TGTGCCAGCAGCTATACAGGAATCGGGGAGCTGTTTTTT.